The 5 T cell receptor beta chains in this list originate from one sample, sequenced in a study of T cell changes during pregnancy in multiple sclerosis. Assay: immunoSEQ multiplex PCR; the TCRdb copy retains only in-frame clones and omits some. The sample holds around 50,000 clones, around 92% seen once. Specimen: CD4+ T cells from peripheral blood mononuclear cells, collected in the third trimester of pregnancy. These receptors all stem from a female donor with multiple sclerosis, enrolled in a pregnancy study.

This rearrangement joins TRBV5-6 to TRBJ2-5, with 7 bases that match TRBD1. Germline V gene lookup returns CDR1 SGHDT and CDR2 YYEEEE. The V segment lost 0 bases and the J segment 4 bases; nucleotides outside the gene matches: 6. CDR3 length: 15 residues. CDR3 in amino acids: CASSLAGQDLETQYF. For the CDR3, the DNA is TGTGCCAGCAGCTTGGCAGGACAGGACCTAGAGACCCAGTACTTC.

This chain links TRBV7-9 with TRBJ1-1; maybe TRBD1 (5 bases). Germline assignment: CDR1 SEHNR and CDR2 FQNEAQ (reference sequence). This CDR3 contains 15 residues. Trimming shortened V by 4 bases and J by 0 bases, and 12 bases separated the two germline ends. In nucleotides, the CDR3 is TGTGCCAGCAGCTCCATGGGGGGTGTGAACACTGAAGCTTTCTTT. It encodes CASSSMGGVNTEAFF.

Here the CDR3 reads CAWKSGAYEQYF. The CDR3 nucleotides are TGTGCCTGGAAGAGTGGGGCGTACGAGCAGTACTTC. The V gene is TRBV30, the J gene TRBJ2-7, with a tentative D call TRBD1 (5 bases). Germline lookup yields CDR1 GTSNPN and CDR2 SVGIG (reference sequence). V lost 4 bases to trimming and J lost 4 bases, with 11 bases between them. The CDR3 has 12 residues.

The CDR3 is CASGLTVGVSEQFF. Here the CDR3 DNA reads TGTGCCAGCGGCCTCACGGTAGGGGTTAGCGAGCAGTTCTTC. This chain joins TRBV27 and TRBJ2-1, with D tentatively TRBD1 (5 bases). Germline CDR1 and CDR2: MNHEY and SMNVEV (reference sequence). CDR3 length: 14 amino acids. Between the trimmed V and J ends, which lost 8 bases and 10 bases, there was a span of 21 bases.

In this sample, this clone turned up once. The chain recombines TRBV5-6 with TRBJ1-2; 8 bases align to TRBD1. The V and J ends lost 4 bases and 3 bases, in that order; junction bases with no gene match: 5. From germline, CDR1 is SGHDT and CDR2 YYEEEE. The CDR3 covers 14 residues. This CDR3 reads CASSSQGADYGYTF. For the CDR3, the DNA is TGTGCCAGCAGCAGCCAGGGGGCGGACTATGGCTACACCTTC. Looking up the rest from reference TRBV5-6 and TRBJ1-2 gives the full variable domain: DAGVTQSPTHLIKTRGQQVTLRCSPKSGHDTVSWYQQALGQGPQFIFQYYEEEERQRGNFPDRFSGHQFPNYSSELNVNALLLGDSALYLCASSSQGADYGYTFGSGTRLTVV.